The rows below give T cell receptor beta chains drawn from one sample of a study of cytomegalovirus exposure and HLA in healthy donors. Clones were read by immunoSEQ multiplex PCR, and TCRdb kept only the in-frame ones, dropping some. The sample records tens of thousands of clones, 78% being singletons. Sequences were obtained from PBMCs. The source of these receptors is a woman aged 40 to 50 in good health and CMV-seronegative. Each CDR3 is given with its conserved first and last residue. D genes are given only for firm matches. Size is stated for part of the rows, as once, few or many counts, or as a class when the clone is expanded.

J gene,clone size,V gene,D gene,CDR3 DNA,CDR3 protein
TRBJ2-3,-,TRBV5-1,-,TGCGCCAGCAGCCCGGGACTCAGCACAGATACGCAGTATTTT,CASSPGLSTDTQYF
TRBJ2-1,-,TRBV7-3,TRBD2,TGTGCCAGCAGCGAACCGGGACTAGCGGGAGCATACAATGAGCAGTTCTTC,CASSEPGLAGAYNEQFF
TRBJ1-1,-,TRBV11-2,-,TGTGCCAGCAGCTTAGTTCCAGGGGTGGTTTGGTACGCCGAAGCTTTCTTT,CASSLVPGVVWYAEAFF
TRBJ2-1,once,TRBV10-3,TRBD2,TGTGCCATCAATCGACTAGCGGGAGCCTACAATGAGCAGTTCTTC,CAINRLAGAYNEQFF
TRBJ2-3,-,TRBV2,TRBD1,TGTGCCAGCAGTCCGGACAGGGCAGATACGCAGTATTTT,CASSPDRADTQYF
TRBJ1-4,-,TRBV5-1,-,TGCGCCAGCAGCCTCGAGGATTGGGCTAATGAAAAACTGTTTTTT,CASSLEDWANEKLFF
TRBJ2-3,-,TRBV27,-,TGTGCCAGCACCAGGGGAGGGACATACACAGATACGCAGTATTTT,CASTRGGTYTDTQYF
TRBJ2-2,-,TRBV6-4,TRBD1,TGTGCCAGCAGCGCCGGACAGGAGAACACCGGGGAGCTGTTTTTT,CASSAGQENTGELFF
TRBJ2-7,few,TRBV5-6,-,TGTGCCAGCAGACCGACAGGCCGCTCCTACGAGCAGTACTTC,CASRPTGRSYEQYF
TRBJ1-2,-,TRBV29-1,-,TGCAGCGTTCGGACAGCTTTCTATGGCTACACCTTC,CSVRTAFYGYTF
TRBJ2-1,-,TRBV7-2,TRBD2,TGTGCCAGCAGCAAGACGACTAGCGGGAGTAGGAATGAGCAGTTCTTC,CASSKTTSGSRNEQFF
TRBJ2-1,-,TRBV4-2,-,TGTGCCAGCAGCCAAGACCGGCTAGACAATGAGCAGTTCTTC,CASSQDRLDNEQFF
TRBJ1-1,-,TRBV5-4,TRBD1,TGTGCCAGCAGTTTGGGGCCTACGGGACAGGGGCGGAACACTGAAGCTTTCTTT,CASSLGPTGQGRNTEAFF
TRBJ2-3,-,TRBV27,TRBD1,TGTGCCAGCAGTCTCCTCGACAGGGAAGATACGCAGTATTTT,CASSLLDREDTQYF
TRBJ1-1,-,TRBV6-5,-,TGTGCCAGCACCCCAGGCTCGAACACTGAAGCTTTCTTT,CASTPGSNTEAFF
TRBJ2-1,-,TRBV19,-,TGTGCCAGTAGTACCCAGCGAAGCTACTACAATGAGCAGTTCTTC,CASSTQRSYYNEQFF
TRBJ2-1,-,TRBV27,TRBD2,TGTGCCAGCACCTCGAGAAGCAGGACTAGCGGAATCTACAATGAGCAGTTCTTC,CASTSRSRTSGIYNEQFF
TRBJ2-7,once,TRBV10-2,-,TGCGCCAGCACCTCTCCACAGGGCTACGAGCAGTACTTC,CASTSPQGYEQYF
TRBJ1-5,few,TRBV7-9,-,TGTGCCAGCAGTCCAACCCAGAATCAGCCCCAGCATTTT,CASSPTQNQPQHF
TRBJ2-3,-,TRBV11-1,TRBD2,TGTGCCACTAGGACTAGCGTTATTACAGATACGCAGTATTTT,CATRTSVITDTQYF
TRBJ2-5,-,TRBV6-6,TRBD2,TGTGCCAGCAGTTACTCTGGGAGGGAAGAGACCCAGTACTTC,CASSYSGREETQYF
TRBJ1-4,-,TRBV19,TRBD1,TGTGCCAGTAGTCGTGGCCAGGGGGCAGGAAAACTGTTTTTT,CASSRGQGAGKLFF
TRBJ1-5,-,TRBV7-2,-,TGTGCCAGCAGCTTAGTCTCAGAAAATCAGCCCCAGCATTTT,CASSLVSENQPQHF